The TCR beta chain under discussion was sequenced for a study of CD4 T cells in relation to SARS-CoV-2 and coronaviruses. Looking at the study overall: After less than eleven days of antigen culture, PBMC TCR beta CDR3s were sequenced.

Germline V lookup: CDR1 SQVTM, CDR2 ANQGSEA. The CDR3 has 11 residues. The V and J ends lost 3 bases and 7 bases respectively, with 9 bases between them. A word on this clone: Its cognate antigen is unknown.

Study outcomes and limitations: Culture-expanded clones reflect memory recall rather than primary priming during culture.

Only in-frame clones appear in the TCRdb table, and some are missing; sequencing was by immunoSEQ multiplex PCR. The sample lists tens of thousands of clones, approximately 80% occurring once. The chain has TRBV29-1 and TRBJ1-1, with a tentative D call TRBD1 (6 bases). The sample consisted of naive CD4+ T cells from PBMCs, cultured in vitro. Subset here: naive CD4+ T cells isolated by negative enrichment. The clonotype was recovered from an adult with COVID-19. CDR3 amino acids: CSVDRGREAFF. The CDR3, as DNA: TGCAGCGTTGACAGGGGACGTGAAGCTTTCTTT.